One and the same sample provided the 24 T cell receptor beta chains below, sequenced in a study of T cell changes during pregnancy in multiple sclerosis. Some clones are missing from TCRdb's copy, which holds only in-frame ones; the method was immunoSEQ multiplex PCR. Of 15,000 to 20,000 clones in the sample, 70% to 90% were seen once. Specimen: CD8+ T cells from peripheral blood mononuclear cells, collected after pregnancy. All receptors derive from a female donor in good health, enrolled as a control in a pregnancy study.

The chain recombines TRBV30 with TRBJ2-7; 9 bases are shared with TRBD2. V gave up 1 base and J gave up 3 bases; unmatched junction bases: 1. CDR1 and CDR2 from the germline V gene are GTSNPN and SVGIG (reference sequence). This CDR3 region has 13 residues. As DNA, the CDR3 is TGTGCCTGGAGTGCTAGCGGGGACTACGAGCAGTACTTC. Amino acid sequence: CAWSASGDYEQYF.

CDR3 amino acids: CASSTSDGKYNEQFF. As DNA, the CDR3 is TGTGCCAGCAGCACCTCGGACGGGAAATACAATGAGCAGTTCTTC. The chain uses TRBV5-8 and TRBJ2-1; the D gene is possibly TRBD2 (5 bases). Germline CDR1 is SGHTS and CDR2 is YDEGEE. This CDR3 has 15 amino acids. V was cut by 4 bases and J by 4 bases, with 15 bases left in between.

The V gene is TRBV7-8, the J gene TRBJ2-4, with D uncertain. CDR1 and CDR2 from the germline V gene are SGHVS and FQNEAQ. The CDR3 has 14 amino acids. V was shortened by 4 bases and J by 0 bases, with 7 bases between the two germline ends. The CDR3 sequence: CASSSTLAKNIQYF. CDR3 sequence (DNA): TGTGCCAGCAGCTCCACTTTAGCCAAAAACATTCAGTACTTC. Based on the CDR3 plus reference TRBV7-8 and TRBJ2-4, the full variable domain is GAGVSQSPRYKVAKRGQDVALRCDPISGHVSLFWYQQALGQGPEFLTYFQNEAQLDKSGLPSDRFFAERPEGSVSTLKIQRTQQEDSAVYLCASSSTLAKNIQYFGAGTRLSVL.

The rearrangement joins TRBV28 to TRBJ2-5; D perhaps matches TRBD2 (6 bases). The V gene's germline CDR1 is MDHEN and CDR2 SYDVKM. The ends were cut back, 3 bases at V and 2 bases at J, with 7 bases in the middle. There are 13 residues in the CDR3. The CDR3 sequence: CASSFSGQETQYF. Written as DNA, the CDR3 is TGTGCCAGCAGTTTTAGCGGACAAGAGACCCAGTACTTC. The full variable domain, completed using reference TRBV28 and TRBJ2-5, is DVKVTQSSRYLVKRTGEKVFLECVQDMDHENMFWYRQDPGLGLRLIYFSYDVKMKEKGDIPEGYSVSREKKERFSLILESASTNQTSMYLCASSFSGQETQYFGPGTRLLVL.

This chain links TRBV6-5 with TRBJ2-1; TRBD1 is a possible D gene (6 bases). The CDR3 has 13 amino acids. V was cut by 5 bases and J by 4 bases, with 9 bases left in between. Germline CDR1 is MNHEY and CDR2 is SVGAGI. The CDR3 DNA sequence: TGTGCCAGCAGTACGGACAGTTACAATGAGCAGTTCTTC. Residues: CASSTDSYNEQFF.

This chain links TRBV7-3 with TRBJ2-1; 11 bases are shared with TRBD2. The CDR3 has 15 residues. Germline loops: CDR1 SGHTA, CDR2 FQGTGA. Germline trimming cut 5 bases from V and 6 bases from J; bases unmatched to any gene: 6. DNA for the CDR3: TGTGCCAGCAGCCTAGCGGGGGGACGTGCCAATGAGCAGTTCTTC. This translates into CASSLAGGRANEQFF.

The gene calls are TRBV27 and TRBJ2-7; D may be TRBD1 (5 bases). The CDR3 loop spans 14 amino acids. V lost 2 bases and J 3 bases, leaving 11 bases between the germline ends. Germline V gene data show CDR1 as MNHEY and CDR2 as SMNVEV (reference sequence). CDR3 region: CASSLTGTFYEQYF. CDR3 nucleotide sequence: TGTGCCAGCAGTTTAACAGGCACCTTCTACGAGCAGTACTTC.

The gene calls are TRBV19 and TRBJ1-1; 9 positions match TRBD1. Germline V lookup: CDR1 LNHDA, CDR2 SQIVND (reference sequence). The CDR3 consists of 12 residues. With V trimmed by 3 bases and J by 12 bases, 5 bases remained unmatched. As DNA, the CDR3 is TGTGCCAGTAGTATCGGGGACAGGGAATCTTTCTTT. It translates to CASSIGDRESFF.

V gene TRBV7-9 combines with J gene TRBJ2-1; 13 positions match TRBD2. Germline values: CDR1 SEHNR, CDR2 FQNEAQ (reference sequence). This CDR3 spans 14 amino acids. Trimming took 6 bases from V and 9 from J; bases not matched to a gene: 5. The CDR3 bases are TGTGCCAGCAGTCGACTAGCGGGAGGAGGTGAGCAGTTCTTC. This encodes CASSRLAGGGEQFF.

This clone has only a few counts. CDR3 amino acids: CASSLAGFNQPQHF. Here the CDR3 DNA reads TGTGCCAGCAGCTTAGCGGGCTTCAATCAGCCCCAGCATTTT. The rearrangement links TRBV7-9 to TRBJ1-5; D is uncertain. The germline CDR1 and CDR2 sequences are SEHNR and FQNEAQ (reference sequence). The V gene lost 0 bases and the J gene lost 3 bases, with 6 bases spanning the gap. The CDR3 sequence is 14 residues long.

J is TRBJ2-2 and V is TRBV11-2, with D possibly matching TRBD2 (6 bases). Germline V lookup: CDR1 SGHAT, CDR2 FQNNGV. The CDR3 is 14 amino acids. V was shortened by 1 base and J by 7 bases, with 10 bases between the two germline ends. The CDR3 is CASSLVGGFGELFF. CDR3 sequence (DNA): TGTGCCAGCAGCTTAGTAGGAGGGTTCGGGGAGCTGTTTTTT.

The rearrangement links TRBV29-1 to TRBJ1-6; D unresolved. CDR3 size: 12 residues. Trimming stripped 4 bases from V and 4 bases from J, with 5 bases between. Germline V gives CDR1 SQVTM, CDR2 ANQGSEA. The CDR3, as DNA: TGCAGCGTTGGGGAGTATAATTCACCCCTCCACTTT. Encoded protein: CSVGEYNSPLHF.

The rearrangement uses TRBV5-4 and TRBJ2-1; 13 bases line up with TRBD2. From germline, CDR1 is SGHNT and CDR2 YYREEE (reference sequence). The CDR3 has 18 residues. V was clipped by 3 bases and J by 7 bases; unmatched bases: 13. The CDR3 coding sequence is TGTGCCAGCAGCTCCGGACTAGCGGGAGCCCCTAAGGGGAATGAGCAGTTCTTC. Protein: CASSSGLAGAPKGNEQFF.

The chain uses TRBV27 and TRBJ2-1; 8 bases are shared with TRBD2. The CDR3 is 13 residues long. Per germline, CDR1 MNHEY and CDR2 SMNVEV (reference sequence). J lost 4 bases, V lost 9 bases, and 5 bases had no gene match. The CDR3 DNA reads TGTGCCAGTCTCGGGGGGGGTTACAATGAGCAGTTCTTC. It translates to CASLGGGYNEQFF.

The rearrangement uses TRBV27 and TRBJ2-1; 7 bases line up with TRBD2. CDR3 length equals 13 residues. CDR1 is MNHEY, CDR2 SMNVEV, per germline (reference sequence). V lost 5 bases to trimming and J lost 8 bases; unmatched junction nucleotides: 6. CDR3 in DNA: TGTGCCAGCAGTCGAGCGGGACGCGATGAGCAGTTCTTC. Protein sequence: CASSRAGRDEQFF.

J is TRBJ2-7 and V is TRBV30, with TRBD2 matching over 12 bases. With V trimmed by 0 bases and J by 0 bases, 6 bases remained unmatched. CDR3 length equals 17 residues. The germline V gene encodes CDR1 GTSNPN and CDR2 SVGIG (reference sequence). DNA of the CDR3: TGTGCCTGGAGTGTGAGGCTAGCGGGGGGGAGCTCCTACGAGCAGTACTTC. Translated: CAWSVRLAGGSSYEQYF.

The chain joins TRBV2 to TRBJ1-2, with D perhaps matching TRBD1 (5 bases). V lost 6 bases and J 2 bases, leaving 10 bases between the germline ends. CDR3 size: 13 residues. Germline V CDR1 and CDR2: SNHLY, FYNNEI. CDR3 sequence reads: CASRTEDNYGYTF. CDR3 coding DNA: TGTGCCAGCAGGACAGAGGACAACTATGGCTACACCTTC.

The CDR3 reads CASSPGQESPLHF. The CDR3 nucleotides are TGCGCCAGCAGCCCGGGACAGGAATCACCCCTCCACTTT. The chain uses TRBV4-1 and TRBJ1-6, with 8 bases aligning to TRBD1. The CDR3 runs to 13 residues. Trimming at V came to 4 bases and at J to 10 bases, leaving 3 bases not matched to a gene. CDR1 and CDR2 from the germline V gene are MGHRA and YSYEKL.

The chain has TRBV4-2 and TRBJ1-1; D not certain. The CDR3 runs 15 residues. CDR1 is LGHNA and CDR2 is YNFKEQ in the germline V gene. V lost 4 bases to trimming and J lost 1 base, with 13 bases between them. The CDR3 protein is CASSPDYGENTEAFF. The CDR3 nucleotides read TGTGCCAGCAGCCCGGATTACGGGGAGAACACTGAAGCTTTCTTT.

The chain is built from TRBV6-1 and TRBJ1-4; D might be TRBD1 (5 bases). The CDR3 is made up of 15 amino acids. From germline, CDR1 is MNHNS and CDR2 SASEGT. Trimming stripped 2 bases from V and 3 bases from J, with 10 bases between. The CDR3 reads CASSEIQGSNEKLFF. The CDR3 DNA reads TGTGCCAGCAGTGAAATCCAGGGTTCTAATGAAAAACTGTTTTTT.

This clone showed up just once. Written as DNA, the CDR3 is TGTGCCAGCAGTGAAATCTGGGAGGCCCTTGAAGCTTTCTTT. It translates to CASSEIWEALEAFF. V and J are TRBV6-1 and TRBJ1-1; D is undetermined. Germline loops: CDR1 MNHNS, CDR2 SASEGT. Trimming cost V 2 bases and J 7 bases, with 14 bases left between them. The CDR3 runs 14 residues.

This clone has just one count. The chain has TRBV27 and TRBJ1-2; maybe TRBD1 (5 bases). The germline V gene encodes CDR1 MNHEY and CDR2 SMNVEV (reference sequence). Trimming shortened V by 7 bases and J by 1 base, and 13 bases separated the two germline ends. The CDR3 loop spans 14 amino acids. The CDR3 protein is CASTHTGGNYGYTF. The CDR3 bases are TGTGCCAGCACCCACACGGGGGGTAACTATGGCTACACCTTC.

The rearrangement uses TRBV6-4 and TRBJ2-1, with 10 nucleotides matching TRBD2. With 8 bases clipped from V and 9 bases from J, the junction kept 10 bases outside the gene matches. The CDR3 is 14 residues long. Germline lookup yields CDR1 MRHNA and CDR2 SNTAGT. The CDR3 region is CASALAGDSREQFF. CDR3 nucleotides: TGTGCCAGCGCTCTAGCGGGAGACTCGCGTGAGCAGTTCTTC.

This clone showed up just once. The chain joins TRBV2 to TRBJ2-7, with 11 bases matching TRBD2. CDR3 length equals 15 residues. The ends lost 3 bases at V and 6 bases at J; junction bases unmatched: 7. Germline CDR1 reads SNHLY; CDR2 reads FYNNEI. CDR3 DNA sequence: TGTGCCAGCAGTGATACTAGCGGGGGTGACGGCGAGCAGTACTTC. Amino acid sequence: CASSDTSGGDGEQYF.